A single sample gave rise to the 29 T cell receptor beta chains below, sequenced in a study of shared clonotypes between healthy human individuals. It was CD45RO-negative cells, positively selected for CCR7, that made up naive CD8 cells, with terminally differentiated effector memory CD45RA+ cells excluded. TCRdb's table, derived via immunoSEQ multiplex PCR, lists solely in-frame clones and lacks some. This table holds about 800,000 clones, about 96% found once. Sequencing was done on a sample of naive CD8+ T cells sorted from blood. These receptors all stem from a man in his thirties or forties in good health.

The chain links TRBV28 to TRBJ1-5; D uncertain. V lost 5 bases to trimming and J lost 6 bases, with 20 bases between them. The germline gives CDR1 MDHEN, CDR2 SYDVKM. The CDR3 runs to 16 residues. The CDR3 nucleotides are TGTGCCAGCAGTAATACCGGGAGCCATTTCTTTCAGCCCCAGCATTTT. It codes for CASSNTGSHFFQPQHF. Looking up the rest from reference TRBV28 and TRBJ1-5 gives the full variable domain: DVKVTQSSRYLVKRTGEKVFLECVQDMDHENMFWYRQDPGLGLRLIYFSYDVKMKEKGDIPEGYSVSREKKERFSLILESASTNQTSMYLCASSNTGSHFFQPQHFGDGTRLSIL.

The chain employs TRBV7-9 and TRBJ2-1, with 12 bases fitting TRBD2. CDR1 and CDR2 (germline): SEHNR, FQNEAQ (reference sequence). Germline trimming cut 5 bases from V and 5 bases from J; bases unmatched to any gene: 7. The CDR3 spans 16 residues. Written as DNA, the CDR3 is TGTGCCAGCAGCGGAAGACTAGCGGGAGTGCACAATGAGCAGTTCTTC. Protein product: CASSGRLAGVHNEQFF.

The CDR3 spells CASSQEGFYNEQFF. The DNA for the CDR3 is TGCGCCAGCAGCCAAGAGGGATTTTACAATGAGCAGTTCTTC. This chain links TRBV4-1 with TRBJ2-1; D unresolved. The CDR3 is made up of 14 amino acids. Trimming shortened V by 0 bases and J by 4 bases, and 7 bases separated the two germline ends. The germline CDR1 and CDR2 sequences are MGHRA and YSYEKL.

This chain links TRBV15 with TRBJ1-5; D is ambiguous. The CDR3 runs to 17 residues. Germline V gene sequence: CDR1 LNHNV, CDR2 YYDKDF (reference sequence). Trimming shortened V by 1 base and J by 3 bases, and 16 bases separated the two germline ends. The CDR3, as DNA: TGTGCCACCAGCAGAGTTGTAAGCGGGTGGGACAATCAGCCCCAGCATTTT. Encoded protein: CATSRVVSGWDNQPQHF.

This clone appeared once. The CDR3 loop reads CASSLLRGEEDTQYF. The CDR3 DNA is TGTGCCAGCAGCTTACTTCGGGGTGAAGAAGATACGCAGTATTTT. The chain couples TRBV7-9 to TRBJ2-3; D is possibly TRBD2 (5 bases). The CDR3 extends over 15 amino acids. V lost 2 bases and J 5 bases, leaving 14 bases between the germline ends. Germline lookup yields CDR1 SEHNR and CDR2 FQNEAQ (reference sequence). Supplemented by reference TRBV7-9 and TRBJ2-3, the full variable domain reads DTGVSQNPRHKITKRGQNVTFRCDPISEHNRLYWYRQTLGQGPEFLTYFQNEAQLEKSRLLSDRFSAERPKGSFSTLEIQRTEQGDSAMYLCASSLLRGEEDTQYFGPGTRLTVL.

The chain is built from TRBV28 and TRBJ2-2, with 9 bases aligning to TRBD1. From germline, CDR1 is MDHEN and CDR2 SYDVKM. V dropped 3 bases and J dropped 4; count of bases not matched to a gene: 3. This CDR3 comprises 15 residues. The CDR3 is CASSFVDRGTGELFF. CDR3 DNA: TGTGCCAGCAGTTTTGTGGACAGGGGCACCGGGGAGCTGTTTTTT.

This sequence joins TRBV5-4 and TRBJ2-3; D is undetermined. The CDR3 runs to 15 residues. In germline, CDR1 is SGHNT, CDR2 YYREEE (reference sequence). Trimming pared 0 bases from V and 4 bases from J, leaving 12 bases between. The CDR3 protein is CASSLGPAVPDTQYF. The DNA of the CDR3 is TGTGCCAGCAGCTTGGGTCCTGCTGTTCCAGATACGCAGTATTTT.

The chain combines TRBV19 with TRBJ2-7; 8 bases fit TRBD2. J was trimmed by 2 bases and V by 3 bases; bases with no gene match: 3. Germline assignment: CDR1 LNHDA and CDR2 SQIVND (reference sequence). This CDR3 is built from 14 residues. The CDR3 sequence: CASSMGLGPYEQYF. The CDR3 DNA is TGTGCCAGTAGTATGGGACTAGGACCCTACGAGCAGTACTTC. The variable domain in full, with the rest retrieved from reference TRBV19 and TRBJ2-7, is DGGITQSPKYLFRKEGQNVTLSCEQNLNHDAMYWYRQDPGQGLRLIYYSQIVNDFQKGDIAEGYSVSREKKESFPLTVTSAQKNPTAFYLCASSMGLGPYEQYFGPGTRLTVT.

This clone was detected a few times. V gene TRBV7-9 combines with J gene TRBJ2-1, with D perhaps assigned TRBD1 or TRBD2 (5 bases each). V was clipped by 3 bases and J by 5 bases, with 11 bases between them. The CDR3 runs 14 residues. Germline CDR1 SEHNR, CDR2 FQNEAQ (reference sequence). The CDR3 nucleotides read TGTGCCAGCAGCTTCGGACGGGACGACAATGAGCAGTTCTTC. It specifies CASSFGRDDNEQFF. Full variable domain (outside the CDR3, taken from reference TRBV7-9 and TRBJ2-1): DTGVSQNPRHKITKRGQNVTFRCDPISEHNRLYWYRQTLGQGPEFLTYFQNEAQLEKSRLLSDRFSAERPKGSFSTLEIQRTEQGDSAMYLCASSFGRDDNEQFFGPGTRLTVL.

This clone was seen once. V is TRBV7-2 and J is TRBJ2-3; the D is unclear. This CDR3 has 12 amino acids. Germline CDR1 SGHTA, CDR2 FQGNSA. Trimming took off 2 bases at V and 4 bases at J, with 4 bases between the two ends. The CDR3 loop reads CASSLFPDTQYF. Written as DNA, the CDR3 is TGTGCCAGCAGCTTATTCCCAGATACGCAGTATTTT.

This clone has just one count. The V call is TRBV29-1, the J call TRBJ2-7; TRBD2 is a possible D gene (6 bases). Trimming removed 3 bases at V and 6 bases at J, with 15 bases between. CDR1 is SQVTM, CDR2 ANQGSEA, per germline. The length of the CDR3 is 13 residues. CDR3 sequence (DNA): TGCAGCGTTGATGGTGGGGGGTTGGGCGAGCAGTACTTC. Translation: CSVDGGGLGEQYF.

The V gene is TRBV7-3, the J gene TRBJ2-2; D might be TRBD1 or TRBD2, each matching 6 bases. In germline, CDR1 is SGHTA, CDR2 FQGTGA. The V gene lost 2 bases and the J gene lost 4 bases, with 11 bases spanning the gap. This CDR3 is 15 amino acids long. Here the CDR3 DNA reads TGTGCCAGCAGCTTATCGGGGGCGGGCACCGGGGAGCTGTTTTTT. It translates to CASSLSGAGTGELFF.

This clone was observed a single time. This chain links TRBV25-1 with TRBJ2-5; tentatively, D is TRBD1 or TRBD2 (5 bases each). The V and J ends lost 2 bases and 9 bases respectively, with 13 bases between them. The CDR3 is 13 residues long. CDR1 is MGHDK and CDR2 is SYGVNS in the germline V gene. The CDR3 DNA follows: TGTGCCAGCAGTGAAGGGGCAGCGAGGGCCCAGTACTTC. Translated, it gives CASSEGAARAQYF.

The rearrangement uses TRBV10-2 and TRBJ2-7; D uncertain. V was cut by 2 bases and J by 0 bases, with 8 bases left in between. Germline CDR1 WSHSY, CDR2 SAAADI. The CDR3 extends over 14 amino acids. CDR3 bases: TGCGCCAGCAGTGAGATGGAGTCCTCCTACGAGCAGTACTTC. Translating it yields CASSEMESSYEQYF.

The genes are TRBV5-6 and TRBJ2-1, with a weak D call TRBD1 (6 bases). Germline values: CDR1 SGHDT, CDR2 YYEEEE. The CDR3 consists of 15 residues. Trimming cost V 5 bases and J 3 bases, with 15 bases left between them. The CDR3 loop is CASRFRDMGYNEQFF. The CDR3 DNA follows: TGTGCCAGCAGGTTCCGGGACATGGGCTACAATGAGCAGTTCTTC.

V is TRBV7-9 and J is TRBJ2-1; tentative D call: TRBD2 (5 bases). The CDR3 is 15 amino acids. Trimming pared 7 bases from V and 0 bases from J, leaving 13 bases between. Germline CDR1 is SEHNR and CDR2 is FQNEAQ (reference sequence). DNA of the CDR3: TGTGCCAGCACCATTAGCGACCCCTCCTACAATGAGCAGTTCTTC. Amino acids: CASTISDPSYNEQFF. The variable domain in full, completed from reference TRBV7-9 and TRBJ2-1, reads DTGVSQNPRHKITKRGQNVTFRCDPISEHNRLYWYRQTLGQGPEFLTYFQNEAQLEKSRLLSDRFSAERPKGSFSTLEIQRTEQGDSAMYLCASTISDPSYNEQFFGPGTRLTVL.

The chain carries TRBV28 and TRBJ2-1, with 7 bases matching TRBD2. J gave up 3 bases and V 5 bases, and 13 bases lay outside the gene matches. The CDR3 has 17 amino acids. Germline lookup yields CDR1 MDHEN and CDR2 SYDVKM. CDR3 loop: CASSPDRLALDYNEQFF. CDR3 sequence (DNA): TGTGCCAGCAGTCCCGATCGACTAGCATTAGACTACAATGAGCAGTTCTTC.

This clone was seen just once. The rearrangement joins TRBV27 to TRBJ2-7; no definite D call. Per germline, CDR1 MNHEY and CDR2 SMNVEV (reference sequence). This CDR3 region has 13 residues. Trimming removed 8 bases at V and 1 base at J, with 12 bases between. CDR3 DNA: TGTGCCAGCGGGATATTGGGTTCCTACGAGCAGTACTTC. This sequence encodes CASGILGSYEQYF.

This rearrangement joins TRBV5-5 to TRBJ2-7; D gene uncertain. This CDR3 contains 15 residues. Germline CDR1 and CDR2: SGHKS and YYEKEE (reference sequence). V was trimmed by 2 bases and J by 2 bases, leaving 14 bases between them. The chain's CDR3 is CASSLGRQMAYEQYF. CDR3 nucleotide sequence: TGTGCCAGCAGCTTAGGGCGGCAAATGGCCTACGAGCAGTACTTC.

A note on this clone: Other DNA sequences from this sample encode an identical CDR3 as well. The V gene is TRBV5-4, the J gene TRBJ2-1; D unclear. Germline assignment: CDR1 SGHNT and CDR2 YYREEE (reference sequence). CDR3 length equals 11 residues. Trimming took 4 bases from V and 4 from J, leaving 3 bases between them. This chain's CDR3 is CASSLYNEQFF. The CDR3 DNA reads TGTGCCAGCAGCCTATACAATGAGCAGTTCTTC.

The V and J genes are TRBV6-1 and TRBJ2-3; D is unresolved. CDR3 length: 13 residues. Germline CDR1 is MNHNS and CDR2 is SASEGT. Trimming took 1 base from V and 2 from J, leaving 4 bases between them. This chain's CDR3 is CASSEDNTDTQYF. For the CDR3, the DNA is TGTGCCAGCAGTGAAGACAACACAGATACGCAGTATTTT.

V usage is TRBV6-1 and J usage is TRBJ2-7; TRBD1 aligns across 9 bases. V lost 2 bases and J lost 2; bases outside the gene matches: 10. CDR3 length equals 17 residues. The germline CDR1 and CDR2 sequences are MNHNS and SASEGT. CDR3 nucleotide sequence: TGTGCCAGCAGTGAAAGGTTGGGGACAGGGCATCCCTACGAGCAGTACTTC. This translates into CASSERLGTGHPYEQYF.

The rearrangement joins TRBV15 to TRBJ1-3; tentatively, D is TRBD1 (6 bases). CDR1 and CDR2 (germline): LNHNV, YYDKDF (reference sequence). V was cut by 9 bases and J by 2 bases, with 17 bases left in between. CDR3 length: 15 amino acids. Written as DNA, the CDR3 is TGTGCCACAGGACGACAGGAGTCGACTGGAAACACCATATATTTT. Translating gives CATGRQESTGNTIYF.

V is TRBV5-1 and J is TRBJ2-3; TRBD2 aligns across 8 bases. Germline V gene data show CDR1 as SGHRS and CDR2 as YFSETQ. The length of the CDR3 is 15 residues. V was clipped by 0 bases and J by 2 bases; unmatched bases: 2. Here the CDR3 reads CASSLAGRATDTQYF. The DNA for the CDR3 is TGCGCCAGCAGCTTGGCCGGGAGGGCCACAGATACGCAGTATTTT.

The rearrangement links TRBV28 to TRBJ2-7; D possibly corresponds to TRBD2 (5 bases). Trimming took off 3 bases at V and 2 bases at J, with 11 bases between the two ends. The CDR3 is 14 amino acids. Germline values: CDR1 MDHEN, CDR2 SYDVKM. In DNA form, the CDR3 reads TGTGCCAGCAGTTTTGCGGGTACCCCCTACGAGCAGTACTTC. This gives the protein CASSFAGTPYEQYF.

V usage is TRBV13 and J usage is TRBJ2-5, with D perhaps assigned TRBD1 or TRBD2 (5 bases each). The V end was cut by 3 bases, the J end by 3 bases, with 17 bases between. CDR1 PRHDT and CDR2 FYEKMQ come from the germline V gene (reference sequence). The CDR3 contains 16 residues. The CDR3 bases are TGTGCCAGCAGCTTCAGCAGGGAGAGGAGTGAAGAGACCCAGTACTTC. As protein: CASSFSRERSEETQYF.

The V and J genes are TRBV4-3 and TRBJ1-1, with 7 positions matching TRBD1. The CDR3 consists of 15 residues. Germline assignment: CDR1 LGHNA and CDR2 YSLEER. Unmatched junction bases numbered 6, after V lost 3 bases and J lost 2 bases. The CDR3 nucleotides read TGCGCCAGCAGCCAGCACCGGGACAGTAACACTGAAGCTTTCTTT. Its translation: CASSQHRDSNTEAFF.

Of note for this clone: This CDR3 is also generated by other DNA sequences in the sample. The rearrangement links TRBV30 to TRBJ2-7; D is ambiguous. CDR3 length equals 11 residues. Trimming left V 3 bases short and J 1 base short, with 4 bases between. The germline V gene has CDR1 GTSNPN and CDR2 SVGIG (reference sequence). CDR3 nucleotide sequence: TGTGCCTGGAGCGAATCCTACGAGCAGTACTTC. Translating gives CAWSESYEQYF.

This clone has just one count. V is TRBV5-8 and J is TRBJ2-7; TRBD2 is a possible D gene (5 bases). V dropped 1 base and J dropped 3 bases, with 8 bases sitting between them. CDR1 is SGHTS, CDR2 YDEGEE, per germline. The CDR3 runs to 13 residues. The DNA of the CDR3 is TGTGCCAGCAGCTTGCATGGGAGCTACGAGCAGTACTTC. Its protein product is CASSLHGSYEQYF.